Each of the 21 T cell receptor beta chains below was sequenced from the same sample in a study of regulatory T cells in long-lasting Graves disease. Time point of the sample: persistent/refractory GD, antithyroid drugs over 5 years with positive TRAb. PBMC-extracted RNA yielded the TCR library. Building the TCR beta libraries relied on iRepertoire HTBI primers, and CDR3 regions underwent Arm-PCR. TCRdb ran MiXCR on the multiplex PCR reads and lists one entry per CDR3 protein. The sample contains about 450,000 distinct CDR3 sequences, around 20% of which appear only once. Sequenced material: peripheral blood mononuclear cells (PBMCs), taken when the disease was refractory, from a patient treated with antithyroid drugs. The source is a female donor with Graves disease.

This clonotype was detected a few times. The CDR3 here is CASSSTHAADYEQYF. CDR3 nucleotides: TGTGCCAGCAGCTCTACCCACGCGGCAGACTACGAGCAGTACTTC. This rearrangement joins TRBV5-4 to TRBJ2-7; no clear D. V was shortened by 3 bases and J by 3 bases, with 16 bases between the two germline ends. Germline lookup yields CDR1 SGHNT and CDR2 YYREEE (reference sequence). The CDR3 is made up of 15 amino acids.

There are many counts of this clonotype. The rearrangement uses TRBV27 and TRBJ1-2; D remains ambiguous. Trimming cost V 3 bases and J 4 bases, with 12 bases left between them. The germline CDR1 and CDR2 sequences are MNHEY and SMNVEV (reference sequence). The CDR3 covers 14 residues. The CDR3 region is CASSFAGSIYGYTF. The CDR3 bases are TGTGCCAGCAGTTTCGCAGGCTCCATCTATGGCTACACCTTC.

This clonotype occurred many times. The V call is TRBV28, the J call TRBJ2-3; maybe TRBD1 (6 bases). The CDR3 consists of 19 residues. The V gene lost 2 bases and the J gene lost 0 bases, with 21 bases spanning the gap. Germline CDR1 MDHEN, CDR2 SYDVKM. DNA of the CDR3: TGTGCCAGCAGTTTAGGAACAGGGAACATCCCCTTTAGCACAGATACGCAGTATTTT. Amino acid sequence: CASSLGTGNIPFSTDTQYF.

Regarding this clonotype: This sequence may be a read error, since a much larger clone differs from it by one base. The CDR3 carries no conserved terminal phenylalanine or tryptophan, so it likely arises from a read error. This rearrangement joins TRBV12-3 or TRBV12-4 to TRBJ2-7; no firm D call. CDR3 length: 11 residues. With 5 bases removed from V and 4 bases from J, the gap between germline ends came to 6 bases. The CDR3 DNA reads as TGTGCCAGCAGTAAAGGGTACGAGCAGTACCTC. Translated, it gives CASSKGYEQYL.

The gene calls are TRBV4-1 and TRBJ2-7; D tentatively reads TRBD1 or TRBD2 (5 bases each). The germline V gene has CDR1 MGHRA and CDR2 YSYEKL. This CDR3 spans 16 amino acids. V was clipped by 3 bases and J by 3 bases, with 18 bases between them. Written as DNA, the CDR3 is TGCGCCAGCAGCCACGGTCAGAGGGGTCCTAACTACGAGCAGTACTTC. It encodes CASSHGQRGPNYEQYF.

This clonotype was seen only a few times. The chain is built from TRBV7-9 and TRBJ1-2, with 9 bases aligning to TRBD1. The CDR3 consists of 18 residues. Unmatched junction bases numbered 10, after V lost 1 base and J lost 1 base. CDR1 and CDR2 from the germline V gene are SEHNR and FQNEAQ (reference sequence). The CDR3 sequence is CASSLDSRRDRDNYGYTF. CDR3 DNA sequence: TGTGCCAGCAGCTTAGATTCACGCCGGGACAGGGATAACTATGGCTACACCTTC.

The V call is TRBV29-1, the J call TRBJ2-7, with 14 bases matching TRBD2. V shed 6 bases and J 2 bases; nucleotides not matched to a gene: 3. Looked up from germline, CDR1 is SQVTM and CDR2 is ANQGSEA. The length of the CDR3 is 14 residues. In DNA form, the CDR3 reads TGCAGCGTACGGACTAGCGGGGGGACCTACGAGCAGTACTTC. Encoded protein: CSVRTSGGTYEQYF.

This clonotype was recorded at least ten times. The chain recombines TRBV2 with TRBJ2-7; D is perhaps TRBD2 (5 bases). Germline loops: CDR1 SNHLY, CDR2 FYNNEI. This CDR3 contains 13 residues. The V end lost 7 bases, the J end lost 2 bases, and 12 bases lay between the germline ends. The CDR3: CASNGESPYEQYF. The CDR3 DNA sequence: TGTGCCAGCAACGGGGAGTCGCCCTACGAGCAGTACTTC. Variable domain in full (rest from reference TRBV2 and TRBJ2-7): EPEVTQTPSHQVTQMGQEVILRCVPISNHLYFYWYRQILGQKVEFLVSFYNNEISEKSEIFDDQFSVERPDGSNFTLKIRSTKLEDSAMYFCASNGESPYEQYFGPGTRLTVT.

This clonotype was seen a few times. The V and J genes are TRBV7-2 and TRBJ2-7; TRBD1 or TRBD2 may be the D gene (5 bases each). This CDR3 comprises 15 residues. V was pared by 2 bases and J by 5 bases, with 16 bases between. The germline V gene encodes CDR1 SGHTA and CDR2 FQGNSA. The CDR3 region has the DNA TGTGCCAGCAGCTTAAGTAGAGGGGTAGTCCACGAGCAGTACTTC. Its protein is CASSLSRGVVHEQYF.

V gene TRBV18 combines with J gene TRBJ1-5; 9 bases agree with TRBD1. V trimming: 1 base; J trimming: 6 bases; junction bases outside the gene matches: 4. The CDR3 covers 15 residues. CDR1 is KGHSH, CDR2 LQKENI, per germline. The CDR3 DNA reads TGTGCCAGCTCACCACTGGGACAGGGCCGTCAGCCCCAGCATTTT. It is translated as CASSPLGQGRQPQHF.

The chain links TRBV4-1 to TRBJ1-2, with a possible D match to TRBD1 (5 bases). CDR1 is MGHRA and CDR2 is YSYEKL in the germline V gene. CDR3 length: 17 amino acids. Between the trimmed V and J ends, which lost 0 bases and 4 bases, there was a span of 18 bases. In DNA form, the CDR3 reads TGCGCCAGCAGCCAAGAAGTTCTTATTCGAGGGACCTATGGCTACACCTTC. It yields the protein CASSQEVLIRGTYGYTF.

The chain employs TRBV6-2 or TRBV6-3 and TRBJ1-5; the match to TRBD1 covers 8 bases. CDR3 size: 15 residues. Unmatched junction bases numbered 3, after V lost 2 bases and J lost 3 bases. CDR1 and CDR2 (germline): MNHEY, SVGEGT. CDR3 sequence: CASSYTGGYNQPQHF. CDR3 bases: TGTGCCAGCAGTTACACAGGGGGTTACAATCAGCCCCAGCATTTT.

The chain recombines TRBV5-1 with TRBJ1-6; perhaps TRBD1 as D (6 bases). Germline values: CDR1 SGHRS, CDR2 YFSETQ. The CDR3 is 14 amino acids. V shed 0 bases and J shed 6 bases, with 7 bases lying between them. CDR3 in DNA: TGCGCCAGCAGCTTGGAAGGGGGTAATTCACCCCTCCACTTT. The encoded protein is CASSLEGGNSPLHF.

Only a few counts were recorded for this clonotype. This chain links TRBV5-1 with TRBJ1-6; D remains unclear. This CDR3 spans 15 amino acids. Germline V CDR1 and CDR2: SGHRS, YFSETQ. V lost 1 base and J 1 base, leaving 6 bases between the germline ends. The DNA of the CDR3 is TGCGCCAGCAGCTTGTCGGGATCCTATAATTCACCCCTCCACTTT. Protein product: CASSLSGSYNSPLHF. The full variable domain, completed using reference TRBV5-1 and TRBJ1-6, is KAGVTQTPRYLIKTRGQQVTLSCSPISGHRSVSWYQQTPGQGLQFLFEYFSETQRNKGNFPGRFSGRQFSNSRSEMNVSTLELGDSALYLCASSLSGSYNSPLHFGNGTRLTVT.

This clonotype occurred many times. The chain couples TRBV20-1 to TRBJ2-4; D gene uncertain. V was clipped by 2 bases and J by 0 bases, with 11 bases between them. The CDR3 spans 15 residues. Germline V gene lookup returns CDR1 DFQATT and CDR2 SNEGSKA (reference sequence). The CDR3 loop reads CSARSGNLAKNIQYF. DNA for the CDR3: TGCAGTGCTAGATCGGGCAACCTAGCCAAAAACATTCAGTACTTC.

The gene calls are TRBV20-1 and TRBJ2-2, with D maybe TRBD1 (6 bases). V lost 0 bases to trimming and J lost 5 bases, with 13 bases between them. Germline lookup yields CDR1 DFQATT and CDR2 SNEGSKA (reference sequence). The CDR3 runs to 15 residues. CDR3 bases: TGCAGTGCTAGAGAGGCAGGGGCCGGGACCGGGGAGCTGTTTTTT. Its protein product is CSAREAGAGTGELFF.

In this sample, this clonotype turned up a few times. This chain uses TRBV29-1 with TRBJ2-5, with a weak D call TRBD1 (7 bases). V was shortened by 8 bases and J by 5 bases, with 18 bases between the two germline ends. The CDR3 loop spans 13 amino acids. CDR1 is SQVTM and CDR2 is ANQGSEA in the germline V gene. The CDR3 here is CSSAGQAGETQYF. Here the CDR3 DNA reads TGCAGCTCAGCCGGACAGGCGGGGGAGACCCAGTACTTC. The complete variable domain, with remaining parts taken from reference TRBV29-1 and TRBJ2-5, reads SAVISQKPSRDICQRGTSLTIQCQVDSQVTMMFWYRQQPGQSLTLIATANQGSEATYESGFVIDKFPISRPNLTFSTLTVSNMSPEDSSIYLCSSAGQAGETQYFGPGTRLLVL.

As to this clonotype: Given the absence of the conserved phenylalanine or tryptophan at the CDR3 end, a read error is likely. This chain connects TRBV19 to TRBJ2-7, with 12 bases identical to TRBD2. The CDR3 runs to 15 residues. J gave up 5 bases and V 5 bases, and 7 bases lay outside the gene matches. Looked up from germline, CDR1 is LNHDA and CDR2 is SQIVND (reference sequence). The CDR3 here is CASSGRLAGVNEQYL. The CDR3 DNA follows: TGTGCCAGTAGTGGACGACTAGCGGGAGTAAACGAGCAGTACCTC.

The chain combines TRBV6-4 with TRBJ1-1, with D uncertain. The V end was cut by 4 bases, the J end by 0 bases, with 12 bases between. The CDR3 has 15 residues. Germline loops: CDR1 MRHNA, CDR2 SNTAGT. The CDR3 loop reads CASSATVEVNTEAFF. CDR3 nucleotides: TGTGCCAGCAGTGCTACGGTGGAGGTGAACACTGAAGCTTTCTTT.

The chain has TRBV12-3 or TRBV12-4 and TRBJ2-4; D not certain. V lost 6 bases, J lost 1 base, and 13 bases lay in between. This CDR3 is 15 amino acids long. CDR3 protein: CASRPPGGAKNIQYF. The CDR3 DNA sequence: TGTGCCAGCAGGCCCCCCGGTGGGGCCAAAAACATTCAGTACTTC.

The sample holds a few counts of this clonotype. The chain combines TRBV7-9 with TRBJ2-7; tentative D call: TRBD1 (5 bases). Germline CDR1 SEHNR, CDR2 FQNEAQ (reference sequence). The V and J ends lost 1 base and 12 bases respectively, with 13 bases between them. The CDR3 is made up of 12 amino acids. The DNA for the CDR3 is TGTGCCAGCAGCTTAGTTTCAAGAAGGGGGTACTTC. Protein: CASSLVSRRGYF. The full variable domain, completed using reference TRBV7-9 and TRBJ2-7, is DTGVSQNPRHKITKRGQNVTFRCDPISEHNRLYWYRQTLGQGPEFLTYFQNEAQLEKSRLLSDRFSAERPKGSFSTLEIQRTEQGDSAMYLCASSLVSRRGYFGPGTRLTVT.